This TCR beta chain was sequenced during a study of response to subunit inactivated influenza vaccine. Overall study findings and caveats: Each seasonal influenza vaccination, the authors suggested, recruits few new T cells.

Trimming shortened V by 0 bases and J by 13 bases, and 12 bases separated the two germline ends. Germline V CDR1 and CDR2: GTSNPN, SVGIG (reference sequence). The CDR3 has 12 residues. From the RT-PCR reads, TCRdb called clonotypes with MiXCR, one entry per CDR3 protein. The sample includes around 760,000 distinct CDR3 sequences, over 11% of them seen just once. About this clonotype itself: The antigen is unknown.

The gene calls are TRBV30 and TRBJ1-4; D is undetermined. This TCR was sampled from a man aged 50-59 years who received an inactivated influenza vaccine. The starting material was PBMCs from blood, obtained approximately 15 days before vaccination. The CDR3: CAWSVMGERLFF. CDR3 nucleotides: TGTGCCTGGAGTGTAATGGGAGAGAGACTGTTTTTT.